This T cell receptor beta chain comes out of a study of tumor and adjacent non-tumor tissue in lung cancer listed by TCRdb under 2018. Concerning the study at large: Patients with adenocarcinoma (approximately 12), squamous cell carcinoma (2) and small cell lung cancer (1) were included in the cohort. Sequencing generated a total of 125,075,908 productive TCRbeta reads, averaging around 4 million reads per sample. TCRbeta CDR3 sequencing was performed on under 35 paired specimens, with one tumor sample and one normal lung sample collected per patient. The roughly 15 patients were aged roughly 31 to 80 years, included around ten men and 5 women, and had TNM stage I to III disease. The study compared bulk TCRbeta repertoires from lung tumor tissue and matched distant non-tumor lung tissue of some 14 lung cancer patients.

Libraries were built with multiplex PCR. The run used an Illumina HiSeq 2500. Following protocols modified from ARM-PCR, the researchers constructed TCRbeta libraries through three rounds of nested PCR with primers (Table S4). PCR products of 200-500 bp were gel-excised and purified with the QIAquick gel extraction kit before sequencing. In the authors' own workflow: Reads were cleaned with Trimmomatic, merged with FLASH into complete CDR3 sequences, and assigned to V(D)J germline segments with MiTCR. Clonal diversity was computed as the inverse Simpson's index with VDJtools. A read counted as productive if the sequence was in-frame and lacked a premature stop codon. The raw public data were reprocessed by TCRdb itself: fastp quality trimming at Q25, MiXCR clonotype calling, in-frame beta chains only. Under each unique CDR3 protein, matching rows form one entry showing the most common genes and DNA. None of the V and J calls come from the authors' own analysis; TCRdb made them. Counted in this sample were about 110,000 distinct CDR3 sequences; 75% of them appeared once. 30% to 45% of the sample is taken by the ten largest.

CDR1 and CDR2 were assigned from the germline V gene as SGHAT and FQNNGV. The CDR3 measures 12 amino acids from cysteine to phenylalanine. The sequence is cut down to CDR3 DNA, 36 bases in frame from base 1. General findings and caveats noted by the study authors: Only approximately 14 patients were included in the cohort, and the need for larger samples and more detailed clinical data was noted by the authors. Because peripheral blood was not sequenced, the blood TCRbeta repertoires of the lung cancer patients in the study went unexamined. Significantly higher TCR diversity (inverse Simpson) was observed in tumor tissue than in normal lung tissue (roughly 470 vs 170, P = 0.0075, Mann-Whitney U test). Neither the sequencing platform nor unique molecular identifiers are mentioned in the methods. The top 100 clones made up a significantly larger cumulative share of the repertoire in normal lung than in tumor tissue. Younger patients had significantly higher TCR diversity, and higher tumor TCR diversity was associated with shorter overall and disease-free survival.

Bulk unsorted tissue served as the source for RNA extraction, and RNA quality was assessed using a NanoDrop ND-1000 and an Agilent 2100. Newly diagnosed lung cancer patients without prior chemotherapy who had been admitted for thoracic surgery in China between August and November 2014 were enrolled as donors. Anyone who had undergone radiotherapy or chemotherapy before, or who had another cancer at the same time, was left out of the study. Surgical tissue pieces of about 1-2.2 cm3 were preserved in RNAlater solution and were kept at -80 degrees C until use. This clonotype was counted once. No antigen is known for it. The junction shows a germline mismatch at one end, possibly a read error.

The chain couples TRBV11-2 to TRBJ1-5; TRBD1 matches 10 bases in the middle. The receptor comes from a woman aged 55-69 years with non-small cell lung cancer. The sequencing sample was made of lung tumor tissue. The nucleotide sequence reads as follows: TGTGCCATCTCGGGACAGGGGTCAGCCCCAGCATTT. This codes for CAISGQGSAPAF. Here the CDR3 is joined to the reference TRBV11-2 and TRBJ1-5 genes, and the full variable domain is: EAGVAQSPRYKIIEKRQSVAFWCNPISGHATLYWYQQILGQGPKLLIQFQNNGVVDDSQLPKDRFSAERLKGVDSTLKIQPAKLEDSAVYLCAISGQGSAPAFGDGTRLSIL.